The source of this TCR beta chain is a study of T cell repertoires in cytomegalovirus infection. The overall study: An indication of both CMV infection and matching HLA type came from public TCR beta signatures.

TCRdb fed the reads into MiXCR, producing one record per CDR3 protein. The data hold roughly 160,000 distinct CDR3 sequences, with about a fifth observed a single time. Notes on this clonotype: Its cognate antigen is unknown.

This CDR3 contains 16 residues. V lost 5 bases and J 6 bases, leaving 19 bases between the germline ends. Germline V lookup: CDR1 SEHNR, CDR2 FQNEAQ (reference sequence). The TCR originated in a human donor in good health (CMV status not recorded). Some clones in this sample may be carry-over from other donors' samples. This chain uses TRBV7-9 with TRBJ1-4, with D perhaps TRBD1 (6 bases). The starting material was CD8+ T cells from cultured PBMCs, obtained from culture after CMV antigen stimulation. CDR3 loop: CASSHSGENQDEKLFF. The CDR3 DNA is TGTGCCAGCAGCCATTCAGGGGAGAACCAAGATGAAAAACTGTTTTTT.